There are many counts of the clone carrying this TCR beta chain. Its specificity is unknown. The sample originates from a study of T cells after yellow fever vaccination. Study as a whole: When fractions had low cell numbers, they were prepared with SMART-Seq v4 Ultra Low Input. Broader study findings: Any FACS-sorted repertoire could hold abundant clonotypes that contaminate it from the bulk population. Re-detected after boosting: most primary clones, 96% of CD4 and less than 90% of CD8.

The CDR3 consists of 14 residues. Germline CDR1 reads SGHVS; CDR2 reads FNYEAQ. V was trimmed by 3 bases and J by 3 bases, leaving 8 bases between them. Universal primer sites and UMIs were introduced during 5'RACE template-switching synthesis of TCR cDNA. TCRdb processed the 5' RACE reads anew with MiXCR; each CDR3 protein has one entry. The profile shows about 260,000 distinct CDR3 sequences, about 3.5% of them singletons. Sequenced material: PBMCs, taken 15 days after the yellow fever booster vaccination. The chain joins TRBV7-6 to TRBJ2-2; D perhaps matches TRBD2 (5 bases). This TCR was sampled from a man between 18 and 29 years old who received the YFV17D yellow fever vaccine. The CDR3 reads CASSFPGYTGELFF. CDR3 nucleotide sequence: TGTGCCAGCAGCTTCCCGGGGTACACCGGGGAGCTGTTTTTT.